This entry lists 26 T cell receptor beta chains sequenced from one sample in a study of T and B cells in COVID-19 patients. TRB rearrangements were amplified by multiplex PCR with BIOMED2 TRB-A/B primers. From the multiplex PCR reads, TCRdb called clonotypes with MiXCR, one entry per CDR3 protein. Seen here are several thousand distinct CDR3 sequences, 31% observed once, and the top ten hold approximately 20%. TRB was amplified from about 260-540 ng of blood genomic DNA. Sequencing was done on a sample of blood. The receptor source for this set is a human donor with active COVID-19.

This clonotype has just one count. This rearrangement joins TRBV7-2 to TRBJ2-1; maybe TRBD1 (5 bases). There are 13 residues in the CDR3. Per germline, CDR1 SGHTA and CDR2 FQGNSA. The V gene lost 6 bases and the J gene lost 5 bases, with 11 bases spanning the gap. CDR3 region: CASRYIGDNEQFF. CDR3 coding DNA: TGTGCCAGCAGGTACATAGGGGACAATGAGCAGTTCTTC.

This clonotype was counted only a few times. The chain uses TRBV6-4 and TRBJ1-6; a weak D match, TRBD1 (5 bases). Germline V gene sequence: CDR1 MRHNA, CDR2 SNTAGT. V lost 6 bases, J lost 12 bases, and 15 bases lay in between. The CDR3 contains 13 residues. Written as DNA, the CDR3 is TGTGCCAGCAGAGTGGAGGGGACGGGACCCCTCCACTTT. Its protein product is CASRVEGTGPLHF.

This clonotype occurred a few times. The chain employs TRBV19 and TRBJ2-4; 11 nucleotides line up with TRBD2. The trim removed 8 bases at V and 1 base at J, leaving 7 bases unmatched. CDR3 size: 16 residues. CDR1 LNHDA and CDR2 SQIVND come from the germline V gene (reference sequence). Here the CDR3 reads CASSFTSGGAKNIQYF. The CDR3 region has the DNA TGTGCCAGTTCCTTCACTAGCGGGGGTGCCAAAAACATTCAGTACTTC.

J is TRBJ2-1 and V is TRBV6-7, with TRBD2 matching over 11 bases. TRBV6-7 qualifies as an ORF whose function is uncertain. The CDR3 sequence is 18 residues long. V gave up 5 bases and J gave up 3 bases; unmatched junction bases: 12. CDR3 sequence reads: CASSPMTSGVTVYNEQFF. The CDR3 DNA sequence: TGTGCCAGCAGTCCGATGACTAGCGGGGTAACTGTCTACAATGAGCAGTTCTTC.

The CDR3 protein is CASSLAHRVDYGYTF. DNA for the CDR3: TGTGCCAGCAGCTTAGCCCACAGGGTGGACTATGGCTACACCTTC. This chain connects TRBV6-5 to TRBJ1-2; weak D call: TRBD1 (6 bases). Germline V lookup: CDR1 MNHEY, CDR2 SVGAGI. This CDR3 contains 15 residues. V was shortened by 6 bases and J by 3 bases, with 17 bases between the two germline ends.

This chain uses TRBV7-2 with TRBJ2-1, with 12 positions matching TRBD2. Germline CDR1 and CDR2: SGHTA and FQGNSA. The CDR3 has 15 residues. J lost 7 bases, V lost 5 bases, and 6 bases had no gene match. CDR3 region: CASSLGLAGRNEQFF. For the CDR3, the DNA is TGTGCCAGCAGCCTTGGACTAGCGGGGAGGAATGAGCAGTTCTTC.

The chain is built from TRBV20-1 and TRBJ2-6; possible D gene TRBD2, 6 bases. Germline CDR1 and CDR2: DFQATT and SNEGSKA (reference sequence). Between the trimmed V and J ends, which lost 4 bases and 0 bases, there was a span of 13 bases. This CDR3 spans 16 amino acids. CDR3 protein: CSANPGLSSGANVLTF. The CDR3, as DNA: TGCAGTGCTAACCCGGGACTGTCCTCTGGGGCCAACGTCCTGACTTTC.

The CDR3 nucleotides are TGTGCCAGCAGCCCCGGCGCGCGAAACACCATATATTTT. It encodes CASSPGARNTIYF. This chain connects TRBV7-6 to TRBJ1-3; D ambiguous. The CDR3 contains 13 residues. The germline gives CDR1 SGHVS, CDR2 FNYEAQ. The V end was cut by 5 bases, the J end by 5 bases, with 10 bases between.

The table lists this clonotype with a few counts. V gene TRBV12-3 or TRBV12-4 combines with J gene TRBJ1-5; 10 positions agree with TRBD1. The CDR3 runs 15 residues. V was pared by 5 bases and J by 4 bases, with 5 bases of the junction left unmatched. CDR3 sequence (DNA): TGTGCCAGCAGTCCCGGACAGGGGGAGAATCAGCCCCAGCATTTT. Its protein product is CASSPGQGENQPQHF.

The chain carries TRBV7-9 and TRBJ2-1, with D tentatively TRBD2 (6 bases). There are 15 residues in the CDR3. Trimming removed 1 base from V and 4 bases from J, with 11 bases in between. CDR1 and CDR2 (germline): SEHNR, FQNEAQ (reference sequence). The CDR3 spells CASSLEGGDYNEQFF. The CDR3 DNA reads as TGTGCCAGCAGCTTAGAAGGAGGGGATTACAATGAGCAGTTCTTC.

By share, this clonotype counts as medium-sized (0.01 to 0.1%). The rearrangement uses TRBV12-3 or TRBV12-4 and TRBJ2-3; no definite D call. Trimming took 2 bases from V and 0 from J, leaving 9 bases between them. The CDR3 length is 15 residues. The CDR3 region is CASSLPVTSTDTQYF. As DNA, the CDR3 is TGTGCCAGCAGTTTACCAGTTACTAGCACAGATACGCAGTATTTT.

A few counts support this clonotype. The chain uses TRBV6-5 and TRBJ2-2; D assignment may be TRBD1 or TRBD2 (5 bases each). This CDR3 has 18 amino acids. Germline V gene sequence: CDR1 MNHEY, CDR2 SVGAGI. V lost 0 bases to trimming and J lost 6 bases, with 20 bases between them. DNA for the CDR3: TGTGCCAGCAGTTACTCGCTCCTGTGGGGTTGGGGGTCCGGGGAGCTGTTTTTT. Protein: CASSYSLLWGWGSGELFF.

This clonotype was detected a few times. V usage is TRBV27 and J usage is TRBJ2-3, with 7 bases that match TRBD1. V was clipped by 1 base and J by 2 bases; unmatched bases: 12. The CDR3 is 18 residues long. CDR1 is MNHEY, CDR2 SMNVEV, per germline (reference sequence). CDR3 bases: TGTGCCAGCAGTTTATTCGGAACTGGGACAGCTTACACAGATACGCAGTATTTT. It encodes CASSLFGTGTAYTDTQYF.

CDR3 protein: CSARSGGGYNEQFF. CDR3 sequence (DNA): TGCAGTGCTAGGAGCGGGGGTGGATACAATGAGCAGTTCTTC. V is TRBV20-1 and J is TRBJ2-1; 8 nucleotides match TRBD2. Germline V gives CDR1 DFQATT, CDR2 SNEGSKA (reference sequence). The CDR3 has 14 amino acids. Trimming took 3 bases from V and 4 from J; bases not matched to a gene: 5.

Relative to its sample, this clonotype is large (0.1 to 1%). The chain joins TRBV29-1 to TRBJ2-3, with TRBD1 identical over 10 bases. The germline V gene encodes CDR1 SQVTM and CDR2 ANQGSEA. The CDR3 sequence is 13 residues long. V lost 6 bases, J lost 4 bases, and 4 bases stayed unmatched. The CDR3 nucleotides are TGCAGCGTGTCCGGGACAGGGGCAGATACGCAGTATTTT. Protein product: CSVSGTGADTQYF.

In its sample, this clonotype was seen a few times. V and J are TRBV5-6 and TRBJ1-1; D ambiguous. Per germline, CDR1 SGHDT and CDR2 YYEEEE. V gave up 2 bases and J gave up 0 bases, with 11 bases separating them. The CDR3 is 15 residues long. CDR3 loop: CASSFRLTLNTEAFF. CDR3 bases: TGTGCCAGCAGCTTTCGTCTAACTCTGAACACTGAAGCTTTCTTT. The full variable domain, in which reference TRBV5-6 and TRBJ1-1 provide the parts outside the CDR3, is DAGVTQSPTHLIKTRGQQVTLRCSPKSGHDTVSWYQQALGQGPQFIFQYYEEEERQRGNFPDRFSGHQFPNYSSELNVNALLLGDSALYLCASSFRLTLNTEAFFGQGTRLTVV.

This clonotype was seen more than once but under ten times. Without the conserved terminal phenylalanine or tryptophan, this CDR3 likely stems from a read error. No DNA is shown, since the ends of the CDR3 on it are uncertain; the CDR3 is the one TCRdb lists. This chain links TRBV5-1 with TRBJ2-1; TRBD2 was called by the table and not checked on the DNA. Germline V gene data show CDR1 as SGHRS and CDR2 as YFSETQ. Ends included, the CDR3 has 11 residues. CDR3 residues: CASSDGTSLQV.

This clonotype was detected a few times. This rearrangement joins TRBV10-3 to TRBJ2-3; D gene uncertain. The length of the CDR3 is 12 residues. Per the germline V gene, CDR1 is ENHRY and CDR2 is SYGVKD. Deletions cut 3 bases from V and 6 bases from J, with 7 bases between. The CDR3 loop is CAISEQTDTQYF. CDR3 nucleotide sequence: TGTGCCATCAGTGAACAGACGGATACGCAGTATTTT.

There are a few counts of this clonotype. The rearrangement joins TRBV18 to TRBJ2-5, with a possible D match to TRBD1 (5 bases). V was cut by 3 bases and J by 5 bases, with 10 bases left in between. The CDR3 is 13 residues long. Germline V gene data show CDR1 as KGHSH and CDR2 as LQKENI. In nucleotides, the CDR3 is TGTGCCAGCTCACCCTTCCAGGGTGAGACCCAGTACTTC. Protein sequence: CASSPFQGETQYF.

The V gene is TRBV10-3, the J gene TRBJ2-2; D may be TRBD2 (6 bases). Per germline, CDR1 ENHRY and CDR2 SYGVKD. The CDR3 is made up of 16 amino acids. Trimming pared 3 bases from V and 2 bases from J, leaving 13 bases between. In nucleotides, the CDR3 is TGTGCCATCAGTGACGGGGGTGGGGATAACACCGGGGAGCTGTTTTTT. It yields the protein CAISDGGGDNTGELFF.

This clonotype was seen a handful of times. The chain uses TRBV18 and TRBJ2-3, with D perhaps TRBD2 (5 bases). Per the germline V gene, CDR1 is KGHSH and CDR2 is LQKENI. The CDR3 is 13 amino acids. Trimming removed 5 bases at V and 6 bases at J, with 12 bases between. The chain's CDR3 is CASSILAADTQYF. The CDR3 DNA follows: TGTGCCAGCTCAATTCTAGCAGCGGATACGCAGTATTTT.

The chain combines TRBV7-2 with TRBJ2-3, with a possible D match to TRBD2 (5 bases). Germline values: CDR1 SGHTA, CDR2 FQGNSA. The CDR3 runs to 16 residues. Trimming removed 1 base at V and 3 bases at J, with 14 bases between. CDR3 bases: TGTGCCAGCAGCTTAGGGTTCAGTGGAGGTACAGATACGCAGTATTTT. This encodes CASSLGFSGGTDTQYF.

This clonotype was seen only a few times. J is TRBJ1-1 and V is TRBV27, with D possibly matching TRBD1 (5 bases). Germline values: CDR1 MNHEY, CDR2 SMNVEV (reference sequence). V was pared by 4 bases and J by 7 bases, with 16 bases between. The CDR3 is made up of 14 amino acids. The CDR3 region is CASSSSAGRIEAFF. CDR3 sequence (DNA): TGTGCCAGCAGTTCCTCGGCAGGGAGGATTGAAGCTTTCTTT.

The chain combines TRBV19 with TRBJ1-5, with 9 bases aligning to TRBD1. This CDR3 region has 15 residues. Trimming took 4 bases from V and 6 from J; bases not matched to a gene: 7. The germline V gene has CDR1 LNHDA and CDR2 SQIVND (reference sequence). This CDR3 is CASSSSGQGSQPQHF. The CDR3 region has the DNA TGTGCCAGTAGTAGCTCGGGACAGGGCTCTCAGCCCCAGCATTTT.

J is TRBJ1-3 and V is TRBV6-1; unclear D gene. There are 14 residues in the CDR3. Germline V gene data show CDR1 as MNHNS and CDR2 as SASEGT. The V end lost 6 bases, the J end lost 0 bases, and 9 bases lay between the germline ends. The CDR3 sequence: CASRGLSSGNTIYF. As DNA, the CDR3 is TGTGCCAGCAGGGGCCTGAGCTCTGGAAACACCATATATTTT.

This clonotype turned up a few times. This chain links TRBV6-5 with TRBJ1-1; D gene uncertain. Germline assignment: CDR1 MNHEY and CDR2 SVGAGI. This CDR3 contains 16 residues. Trimming left V 0 bases short and J 3 bases short, with 14 bases between. The CDR3 reads CASSYSTATLDTEAFF. The CDR3 DNA follows: TGTGCCAGCAGTTACTCAACAGCTACCCTGGACACTGAAGCTTTCTTT.